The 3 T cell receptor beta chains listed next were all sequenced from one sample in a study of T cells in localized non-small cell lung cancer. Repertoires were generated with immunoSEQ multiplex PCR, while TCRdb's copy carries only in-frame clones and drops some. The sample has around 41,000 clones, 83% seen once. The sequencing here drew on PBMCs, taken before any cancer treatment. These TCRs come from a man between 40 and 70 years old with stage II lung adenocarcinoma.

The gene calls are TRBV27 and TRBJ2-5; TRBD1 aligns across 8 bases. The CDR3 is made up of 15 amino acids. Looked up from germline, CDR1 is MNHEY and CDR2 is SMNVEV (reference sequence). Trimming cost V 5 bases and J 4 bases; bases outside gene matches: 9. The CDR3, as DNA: TGTGCCAGCAGTGCCGGACAGGGTTTAGGAGAGACCCAGTACTTC. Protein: CASSAGQGLGETQYF.

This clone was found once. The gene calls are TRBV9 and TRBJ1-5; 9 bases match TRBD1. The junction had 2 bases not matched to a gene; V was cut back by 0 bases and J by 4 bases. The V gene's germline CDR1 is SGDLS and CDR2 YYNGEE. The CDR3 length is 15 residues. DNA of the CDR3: TGTGCCAGCAGCGTAGACGGACAGGGGAATCAGCCCCAGCATTTT. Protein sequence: CASSVDGQGNQPQHF.

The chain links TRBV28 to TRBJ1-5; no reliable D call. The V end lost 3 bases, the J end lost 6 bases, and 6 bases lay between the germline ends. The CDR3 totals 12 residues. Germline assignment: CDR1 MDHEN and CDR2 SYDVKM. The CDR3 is CASSLSSQPQHF. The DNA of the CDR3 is TGTGCCAGCAGTTTGAGTAGTCAGCCCCAGCATTTT.